The next 8 T cell receptor beta chains were all read from a single sample in a study of cytomegalovirus exposure and HLA in healthy donors. Researchers ran the PCR with 60 Vbeta and 13 Jbeta primers. Assay used: immunoSEQ multiplex PCR; TCRdb lists only in-frame clones, some missing. This repertoire shows about 120,000 clones, over 65% found once; its top ten account for approximately 2.5%. Sequenced: PBMCs. Every receptor here comes from a female donor in good health and CMV-seronegative.

The V call is TRBV9, the J call TRBJ1-2, with TRBD1 matching over 8 bases. With 5 bases clipped from V and 0 bases from J, the junction kept 6 bases outside the gene matches. Per germline, CDR1 SGDLS and CDR2 YYNGEE. This CDR3 comprises 15 residues. The CDR3 loop is CASSVQQGANYGYTF. CDR3 in DNA: TGTGCCAGCAGTGTCCAACAGGGGGCTAACTATGGCTACACCTTC.

Note on this clone: The germline gene is not matched at one end of the junction; a read error may be the cause. The gene calls are TRBV7-7 and TRBJ2-5; 8 nucleotides agree with TRBD2. Germline CDR1 reads SSHAT; CDR2 reads FNYEAQ (reference sequence). The CDR3 runs to 18 residues. In DNA, the CDR3 is TGTGCTAGCAGCTTAGGGCCGTTGGAGCGGGGGATGTGGGAGACCCAGTACTTC. Amino acids: CASSLGPLERGMWETQYF.

CDR3 residues: CASSTDRVSGANVLTF. The CDR3 DNA follows: TGTGCCAGCAGCACCGACAGGGTCTCTGGGGCCAACGTCCTGACTTTC. The gene calls are TRBV21-1 and TRBJ2-6; the table's D call, TRBD1, was not checked against the DNA. TRBV21-1 is labeled a pseudogene. CDR3 length: 16 amino acids.

The chain joins TRBV2 to TRBJ2-7, with 7 nucleotides matching TRBD2. The germline CDR1 and CDR2 sequences are SNHLY and FYNNEI. The CDR3 covers 13 residues. V gave up 4 bases and J gave up 7 bases; unmatched junction bases: 7. In DNA form, the CDR3 reads TGTGCCAGCAGTGCCTTGGGGGGGACGGAGCAGTACTTC. It codes for CASSALGGTEQYF.

The chain has TRBV11-2 and TRBJ1-2; D gene unclear. Per the germline V gene, CDR1 is SGHAT and CDR2 is FQNNGV. This CDR3 comprises 11 residues. V was shortened by 3 bases and J by 8 bases, with 7 bases between the two germline ends. CDR3: CASSFRGGYTF. DNA of the CDR3: TGTGCCAGCAGCTTCCGGGGAGGCTACACCTTC.

The gene calls are TRBV18 and TRBJ1-4; possibly TRBD1 for D (6 bases). Trimming left V 4 bases short and J 5 bases short, with 11 bases between. The CDR3 has 14 amino acids. The V gene's germline CDR1 is KGHSH and CDR2 LQKENI. The CDR3 nucleotides are TGTGCCAGCTCACATGGACAGAGGAATGAAAAACTGTTTTTT. Protein sequence: CASSHGQRNEKLFF.

This chain joins TRBV27 and TRBJ2-5; TRBD2 is a possible D gene (5 bases). The J call may be mistaken, given a closer DNA end match to TRBJ2-7. Per germline, CDR1 MNHEY and CDR2 SMNVEV (reference sequence). The CDR3 covers 12 residues. CDR3 region: CASSPGSYEQYF. The CDR3 DNA sequence: TGTGCCAGCAGTCCGGGGAGCTACGAGCAGTACTTC.

DNA of the CDR3: TGTGCCAGCAGCCGGACTAGCGGTAGCACAGATACGCAGTATTTT. Its translation: CASSRTSGSTDTQYF. The J gene is TRBJ2-3, the V gene TRBV7-2, with 10 bases fitting TRBD2. The CDR3 contains 15 residues. Germline V gene lookup returns CDR1 SGHTA and CDR2 FQGNSA. J was trimmed by 0 bases and V by 5 bases; bases with no gene match: 2.